This T cell receptor beta chain was sequenced in a study of cytomegalovirus exposure and HLA in healthy donors. V trimming: 4 bases; J trimming: 6 bases; junction bases outside the gene matches: 5. The length of the CDR3 is 15 residues. From germline, CDR1 is SGHRS and CDR2 YFSETQ. The PCR had 60 Vbeta and 13 Jbeta primers. TCRdb's copy holds only in-frame clones and misses some; the assay was immunoSEQ multiplex PCR. This table has 150,000 to 200,000 clones, 60% to 85% appearing once. This chain links TRBV5-1 with TRBJ2-3, with 13 nucleotides matching TRBD2. The receptor was derived from a man aged 18 to 35 in good health and CMV-seronegative. The sequenced sample consisted of PBMCs. In DNA form, the CDR3 reads TGCGCCAGCAGCCCGGGACTAGCGGGGAGGGATACGCAGTATTTT. Its translation: CASSPGLAGRDTQYF.